The clone carrying this T cell receptor beta chain came up once. Its specificity is unknown. The sample belongs to a study of PD-1 blockade in classical Hodgkin lymphoma. On the study more broadly: Patients were dosed intravenously with nivolumab at 3 mg/kg every 2 weeks. Whole-study findings and limits: Patients with a complete response exhibited baseline diversity comparable to newly diagnosed patients.

Only in-frame clones appear in the TCRdb table, and some are missing; sequencing was by immunoSEQ multiplex PCR. The sample includes 25,000 to 35,000 clones, about 85% seen only once; the top ten take about 2.2%. Every one of the patients relapsed after autologous stem cell transplantation (brentuximab vedotin exposure was variable). Purification of CD4+ T cells from thawed PBMCs was performed via magnetic negative selection. The study recorded best responses of complete response, partial response or progressive disease. The receptor comes from a human donor with classical Hodgkin lymphoma. This sample comprised CD4+ T cells from blood, obtained at baseline.

CDR3 loop: CASTGLAGGYEQYF. CDR3 coding DNA: TGTGCCAGCACCGGACTAGCGGGAGGTTACGAGCAGTACTTC. The chain uses TRBV6-6 and TRBJ2-7; TRBD2 matches at 14 bases. The CDR3 is 14 amino acids. The germline gives CDR1 MNHNY, CDR2 SVGAGI (reference sequence). With V trimmed by 7 bases and J by 4 bases, 3 bases remained unmatched.